What follows are 15 T cell receptor beta chains derived from one specimen sequenced in a study of blood T cells in healthy people across ages. Alongside a J-beta primer mix, a sample-barcoded 5' primer served in a second PCR lasting about 7 to 12 cycles. Each CDR3 protein is one row after TCRdb ran MiXCR on the 5' RACE reads. Of 850,000 to 1,000,000 distinct CDR3 sequences listed, 40% to 60% are singletons. The sample comprised blood. Receptors were obtained from a man aged 30 to 39 in good health.

The chain is built from TRBV28 and TRBJ2-3; no definite D call. Germline V gene sequence: CDR1 MDHEN, CDR2 SYDVKM. The CDR3 length is 14 residues. V lost 6 bases and J lost 6, with 16 bases in between. In DNA, the CDR3 is TGTGCCAGCAGCCGACTGTTGCCCACGGATACGCAGTATTTT. Translation: CASSRLLPTDTQYF.

This clonotype was picked up many times. The chain employs TRBV9 and TRBJ2-1; 13 bases map to TRBD2. CDR1 and CDR2 (germline): SGDLS, YYNGEE. Germline trimming cut 4 bases from V and 0 bases from J; bases unmatched to any gene: 7. The CDR3 has 18 amino acids. As DNA, the CDR3 is TGTGCCAGCAGCACACGGACTAGCGGGGGCCCCTCCTACAATGAGCAGTTCTTC. The encoded protein is CASSTRTSGGPSYNEQFF.

As concerns this clonotype: One end of the junction fails to match germline, which may point to a read error. The J gene is TRBJ2-3, the V gene TRBV25-1; D not certain. This CDR3 is 14 amino acids long. Germline V lookup: CDR1 MGHDK, CDR2 SYGVNS. CDR3 nucleotide sequence: TGTGCTAGCAGTGAATATAAAGGGACAGATACGCAGTATTTT. Its translation is CASSEYKGTDTQYF.

In its sample, this clonotype was seen a few times. The chain uses TRBV12-3 or TRBV12-4 and TRBJ1-5, with no clear D. CDR3 size: 14 residues. V lost 6 bases and J lost 0, with 9 bases in between. The CDR3 is CASSLSNSNQPQHF. In DNA, the CDR3 is TGTGCCAGCAGCTTAAGTAATAGCAATCAGCCCCAGCATTTT.

As for this clonotype: A read error may explain this, as a much larger clone is one base away. The rearrangement links TRBV6-2 or TRBV6-3 to TRBJ2-5, with 7 bases fitting TRBD1. The germline V gene encodes CDR1 MNHEY and CDR2 SVGEGT. Losses at the gene ends were 7 bases for V and 11 bases for J; bases not matched to a gene: 19. This CDR3 contains 15 residues. CDR3 coding DNA: TGTGCCAGCACCCCCGGGACAGCGGAAACTCATGAGCAGTACTTC. Its translation: CASTPGTAETHEQYF.

The chain is built from TRBV6-5 and TRBJ2-4, with 7 nucleotides matching TRBD2. This CDR3 comprises 16 residues. Germline CDR1 is MNHEY and CDR2 is SVGAGI. Trimming took 1 base from V and 0 from J; bases not matched to a gene: 3. The CDR3 sequence is CASSYLPGGAKNIQYF. CDR3 DNA sequence: TGTGCCAGCAGTTACTTACCGGGGGGAGCCAAAAACATTCAGTACTTC.

The chain combines TRBV12-3 or TRBV12-4 with TRBJ2-7; 7 positions match TRBD2. The CDR3 has 15 amino acids. V shed 3 bases, J shed 2 bases, and the junction held 7 bases outside the gene matches. The CDR3 region has the DNA TGTGCCAGCAGTTTTCGGGGACTATCTCCCTACGAGCAGTACTTC. It translates to CASSFRGLSPYEQYF.

Ten or more counts support this clonotype. The chain couples TRBV25-1 to TRBJ2-7, with TRBD1 matching 8 bases. Looked up from germline, CDR1 is MGHDK and CDR2 is SYGVNS. V trimming: 6 bases; J trimming: 0 bases; junction bases outside the gene matches: 7. CDR3 length: 15 residues. The CDR3 DNA sequence: TGTGCCAGCAGCGCCCGGGACAGGCGCTCCTACGAGCAGTACTTC. Encoded protein: CASSARDRRSYEQYF.

This clonotype has just one count. The CDR3 protein is CASRPSGGGSYNEQFF. The CDR3 nucleotides read TGTGCCAGCAGACCTAGCGGGGGGGGCTCCTACAATGAGCAGTTCTTC. The chain combines TRBV28 with TRBJ2-1; 12 bases map to TRBD2. Germline V gives CDR1 MDHEN, CDR2 SYDVKM. This CDR3 comprises 16 residues. The V segment lost 6 bases and the J segment 0 bases; nucleotides outside the gene matches: 3.

This clonotype was detected only a few times. The chain combines TRBV27 with TRBJ2-1; D may match TRBD1 or TRBD2 (5 bases each). In germline, CDR1 is MNHEY, CDR2 SMNVEV (reference sequence). Deletions cut 0 bases from V and 5 bases from J, with 14 bases between. CDR3 length equals 16 residues. The CDR3 protein is CASSLSARQRNNEQFF. The CDR3 coding sequence is TGTGCCAGCAGTTTATCGGCCCGACAGCGGAACAATGAGCAGTTCTTC.

The sample holds a few counts of this clonotype. The rearrangement joins TRBV27 to TRBJ2-7; D remains unclear. The V end lost 6 bases, the J end lost 2 bases, and 20 bases lay between the germline ends. This CDR3 region has 16 residues. From germline, CDR1 is MNHEY and CDR2 SMNVEV (reference sequence). CDR3 coding DNA: TGTGCCAGCAGCCCCGGGCTGAACAGACCCACCTACGAGCAGTACTTC. Translation: CASSPGLNRPTYEQYF.

Notes on this clonotype: It may be a read error: a sequence one base away is much more abundant. The DNA of the CDR3 is TGCGCCAGCAGCCAAGGGGTGACAGAGAGCCAGCCCCAGCATTTT. Amino acids: CASSQGVTESQPQHF. The rearrangement uses TRBV4-3 and TRBJ1-5; maybe TRBD1 (5 bases). The length of the CDR3 is 15 residues. Germline V lookup: CDR1 LGHNA, CDR2 YSLEER. Trimming took 1 base from V and 7 from J, leaving 14 bases between them.

This chain connects TRBV6-1 to TRBJ1-2; 9 bases fit TRBD1. The CDR3 totals 17 residues. Germline V gene lookup returns CDR1 MNHNS and CDR2 SASEGT. The ends lost 5 bases at V and 2 bases at J; junction bases unmatched: 12. The CDR3 loop reads CASSRYPRDRENYGYTF. The CDR3 DNA follows: TGTGCCAGCAGTCGATACCCCCGGGACAGGGAGAACTATGGCTACACCTTC.

This chain's CDR3 is CSAPAGYGYTF. CDR3 DNA sequence: TGCAGTGCCCCCGCCGGCTATGGCTACACCTTC. The rearrangement joins TRBV20-1 to TRBJ1-2; D is unresolved. V lost 6 bases and J 4 bases, leaving 9 bases between the germline ends. Germline CDR1 reads DFQATT; CDR2 reads SNEGSKA (reference sequence). The CDR3 sequence is 11 residues long.

This chain uses TRBV27 with TRBJ2-1; possible D gene TRBD1, 6 bases. Trimming left V 6 bases short and J 10 bases short, with 16 bases between. From germline, CDR1 is MNHEY and CDR2 SMNVEV (reference sequence). CDR3 size: 13 residues. The CDR3 DNA reads as TGTGCCAGCAGCTACCAGACCGGGACAGAGCAGTTCTTC. Translating gives CASSYQTGTEQFF.